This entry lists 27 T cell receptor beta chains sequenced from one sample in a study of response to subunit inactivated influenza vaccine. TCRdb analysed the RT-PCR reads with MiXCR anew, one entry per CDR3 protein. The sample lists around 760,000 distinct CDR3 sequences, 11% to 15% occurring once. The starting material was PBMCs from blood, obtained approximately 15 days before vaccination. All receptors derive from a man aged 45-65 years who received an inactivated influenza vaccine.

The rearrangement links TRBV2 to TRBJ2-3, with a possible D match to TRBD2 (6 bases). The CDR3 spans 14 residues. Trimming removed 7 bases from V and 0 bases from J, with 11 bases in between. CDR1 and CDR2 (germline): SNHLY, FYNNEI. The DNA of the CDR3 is TGTGCCAGCACCAGAGGGACTAGCACAGATACGCAGTATTTT. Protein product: CASTRGTSTDTQYF.

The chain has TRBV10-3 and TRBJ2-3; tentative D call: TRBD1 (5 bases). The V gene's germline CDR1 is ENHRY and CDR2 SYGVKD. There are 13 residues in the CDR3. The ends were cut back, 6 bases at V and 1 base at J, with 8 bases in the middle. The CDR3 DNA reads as TGTGCCATCAGGGGGCGCGGCACAGATACGCAGTATTTT. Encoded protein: CAIRGRGTDTQYF.

The CDR3 coding sequence is TGTGCCAGCAGCATAGGGCGGGGCTCCTACGAGCAGTACTTC. This translates into CASSIGRGSYEQYF. The gene calls are TRBV7-6 and TRBJ2-7; maybe TRBD2 (6 bases). The V end lost 5 bases, the J end lost 0 bases, and 11 bases lay between the germline ends. This CDR3 has 14 residues. Germline V CDR1 and CDR2: SGHVS, FNYEAQ.

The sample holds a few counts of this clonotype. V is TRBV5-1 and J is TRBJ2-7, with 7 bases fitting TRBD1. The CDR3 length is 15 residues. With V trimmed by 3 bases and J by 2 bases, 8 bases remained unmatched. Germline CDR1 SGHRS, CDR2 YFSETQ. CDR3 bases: TGCGCCAGCAGCTCCGCCGGGACAGTAACCTACGAGCAGTACTTC. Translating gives CASSSAGTVTYEQYF.

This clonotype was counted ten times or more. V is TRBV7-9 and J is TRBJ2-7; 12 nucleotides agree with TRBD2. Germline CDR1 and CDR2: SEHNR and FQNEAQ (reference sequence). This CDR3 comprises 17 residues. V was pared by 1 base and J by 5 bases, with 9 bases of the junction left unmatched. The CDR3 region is CASSLERTSGIVDEQYF. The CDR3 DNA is TGTGCCAGCAGCTTAGAGAGGACTAGCGGGATTGTCGACGAGCAGTACTTC.

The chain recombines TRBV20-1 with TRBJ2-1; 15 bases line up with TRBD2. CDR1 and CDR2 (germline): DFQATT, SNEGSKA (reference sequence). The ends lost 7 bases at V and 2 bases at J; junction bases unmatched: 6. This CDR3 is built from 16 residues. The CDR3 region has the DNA TGCAGTGGCGAGGGACTAGCGGGAGGACCCTACAATGAGCAGTTCTTC. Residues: CSGEGLAGGPYNEQFF.

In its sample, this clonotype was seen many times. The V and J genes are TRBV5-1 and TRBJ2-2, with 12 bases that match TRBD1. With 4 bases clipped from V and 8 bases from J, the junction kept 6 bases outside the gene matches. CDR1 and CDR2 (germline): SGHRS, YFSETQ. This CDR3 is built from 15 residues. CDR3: CASSRGQGARGELFF. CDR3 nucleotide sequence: TGCGCCAGCAGCAGGGGACAGGGGGCGCGTGGGGAGCTGTTTTTT.

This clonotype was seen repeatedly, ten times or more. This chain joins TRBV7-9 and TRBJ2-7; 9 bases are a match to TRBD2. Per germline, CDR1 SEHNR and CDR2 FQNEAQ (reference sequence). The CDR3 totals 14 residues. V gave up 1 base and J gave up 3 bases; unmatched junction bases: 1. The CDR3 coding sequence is TGTGCCAGCAGCTTAGATAGCGGGGGCTACGAGCAGTACTTC. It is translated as CASSLDSGGYEQYF.

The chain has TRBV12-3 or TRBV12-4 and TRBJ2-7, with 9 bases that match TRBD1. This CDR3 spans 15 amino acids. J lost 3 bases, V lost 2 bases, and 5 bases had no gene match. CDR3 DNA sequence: TGTGCCAGCAGTTTACGGGGACAGGGTAACTACGAGCAGTACTTC. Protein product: CASSLRGQGNYEQYF.

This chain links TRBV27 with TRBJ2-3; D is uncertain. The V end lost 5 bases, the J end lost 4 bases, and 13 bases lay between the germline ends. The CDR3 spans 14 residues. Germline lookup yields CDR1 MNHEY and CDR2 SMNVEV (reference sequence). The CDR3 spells CASSPKLWADTQYF. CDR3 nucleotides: TGTGCCAGCAGTCCCAAATTATGGGCAGATACGCAGTATTTT.

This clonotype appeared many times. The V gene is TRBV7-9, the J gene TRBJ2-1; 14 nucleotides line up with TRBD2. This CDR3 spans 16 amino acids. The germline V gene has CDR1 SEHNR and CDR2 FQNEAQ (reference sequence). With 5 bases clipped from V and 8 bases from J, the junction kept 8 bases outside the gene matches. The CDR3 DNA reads TGTGCCAGCAGCCCACGAGGACTAGCGGGGGGATATGAGCAGTTCTTC. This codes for CASSPRGLAGGYEQFF.

CDR3 DNA sequence: TGTGCCAGCAGTCCGGAAAAAGAGACCCAGTACTTC. Residues: CASSPEKETQYF. The V gene is TRBV6-2 or TRBV6-3, the J gene TRBJ2-5; D remains ambiguous. The germline gives CDR1 MNHEY, CDR2 SVGEGT. V dropped 5 bases and J dropped 3 bases, with 7 bases sitting between them. The CDR3 covers 12 residues.

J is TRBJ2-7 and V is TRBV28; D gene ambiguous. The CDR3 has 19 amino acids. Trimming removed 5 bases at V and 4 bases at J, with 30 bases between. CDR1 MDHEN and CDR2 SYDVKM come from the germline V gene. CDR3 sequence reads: CASSPLTTYSLDPIYEQYF. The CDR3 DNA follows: TGTGCCAGCAGTCCGCTGACAACGTACTCCCTCGATCCGATTTACGAGCAGTACTTC.

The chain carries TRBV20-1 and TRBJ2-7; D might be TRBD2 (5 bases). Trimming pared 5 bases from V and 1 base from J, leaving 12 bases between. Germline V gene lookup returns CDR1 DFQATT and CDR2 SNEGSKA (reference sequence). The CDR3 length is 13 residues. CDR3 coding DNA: TGCAGTGCTGAGGCCTCGGGATCCTACGAGCAGTACTTC. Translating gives CSAEASGSYEQYF.

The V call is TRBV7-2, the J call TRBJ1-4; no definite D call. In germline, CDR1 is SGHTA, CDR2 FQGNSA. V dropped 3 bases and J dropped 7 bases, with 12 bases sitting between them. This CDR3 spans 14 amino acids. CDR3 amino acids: CASSLSGGIEKLFF. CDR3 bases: TGTGCCAGCAGCTTGTCAGGAGGGATTGAAAAACTGTTTTTT. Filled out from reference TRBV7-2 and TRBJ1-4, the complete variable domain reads GAGVSQSPSNKVTEKGKDVELRCDPISGHTALYWYRQSLGQGLEFLIYFQGNSAPDKSGLPSDRFSAERTGGSVSTLTIQRTQQEDSAVYLCASSLSGGIEKLFFGSGTQLSVL.

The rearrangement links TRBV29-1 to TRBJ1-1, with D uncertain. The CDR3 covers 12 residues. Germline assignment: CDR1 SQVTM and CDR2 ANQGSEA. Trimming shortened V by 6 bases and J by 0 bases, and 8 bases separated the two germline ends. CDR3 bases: TGCAGCGTCACAACAGTGAACACTGAAGCTTTCTTT. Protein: CSVTTVNTEAFF.

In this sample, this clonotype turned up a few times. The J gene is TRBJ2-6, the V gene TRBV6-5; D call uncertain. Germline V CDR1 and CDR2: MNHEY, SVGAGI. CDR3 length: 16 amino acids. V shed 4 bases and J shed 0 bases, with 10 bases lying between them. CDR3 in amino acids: CASSFLIGSGANVLTF. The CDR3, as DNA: TGTGCCAGCAGTTTCCTCATCGGCTCTGGGGCCAACGTCCTGACTTTC.

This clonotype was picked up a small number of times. The CDR3 nucleotides read TGTGCCAGCAGGGAAAATAGCAATCAGCCCCAGCATTTT. It is translated as CASRENSNQPQHF. The genes are TRBV6-1 and TRBJ1-5; no clear D. The germline V gene encodes CDR1 MNHNS and CDR2 SASEGT. The CDR3 consists of 13 residues. V was pared by 6 bases and J by 0 bases, with 6 bases between.

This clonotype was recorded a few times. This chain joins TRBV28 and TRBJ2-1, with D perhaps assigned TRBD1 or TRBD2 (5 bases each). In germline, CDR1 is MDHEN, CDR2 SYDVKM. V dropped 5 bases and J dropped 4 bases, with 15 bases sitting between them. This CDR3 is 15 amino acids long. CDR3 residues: CASSRDAPYYNEQFF. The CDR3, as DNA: TGTGCCAGCAGTCGGGACGCCCCTTATTACAATGAGCAGTTCTTC. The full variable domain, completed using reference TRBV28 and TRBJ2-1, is DVKVTQSSRYLVKRTGEKVFLECVQDMDHENMFWYRQDPGLGLRLIYFSYDVKMKEKGDIPEGYSVSREKKERFSLILESASTNQTSMYLCASSRDAPYYNEQFFGPGTRLTVL.

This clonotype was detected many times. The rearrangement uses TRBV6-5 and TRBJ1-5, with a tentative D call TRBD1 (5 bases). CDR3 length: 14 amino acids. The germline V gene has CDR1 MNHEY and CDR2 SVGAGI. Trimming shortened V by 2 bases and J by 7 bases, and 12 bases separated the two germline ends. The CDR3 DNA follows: TGTGCCAGCAGTTACGGCAGGGTGGGGCAGCCCCAGCATTTT. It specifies CASSYGRVGQPQHF.

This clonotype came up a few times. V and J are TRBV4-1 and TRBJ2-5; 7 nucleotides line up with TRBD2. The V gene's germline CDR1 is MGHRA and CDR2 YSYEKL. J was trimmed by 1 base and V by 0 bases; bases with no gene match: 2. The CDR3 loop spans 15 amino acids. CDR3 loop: CASSQEGGSQETQYF. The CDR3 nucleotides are TGCGCCAGCAGCCAAGAGGGAGGGAGCCAAGAGACCCAGTACTTC.

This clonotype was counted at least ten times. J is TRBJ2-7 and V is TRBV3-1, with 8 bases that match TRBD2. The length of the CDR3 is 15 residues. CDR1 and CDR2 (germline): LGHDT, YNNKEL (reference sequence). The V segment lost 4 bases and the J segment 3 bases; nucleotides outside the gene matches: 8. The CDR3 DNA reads TGTGCCAGCAGCCCCTGGCGGGAGGTGGGCTACGAGCAGTACTTC. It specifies CASSPWREVGYEQYF.

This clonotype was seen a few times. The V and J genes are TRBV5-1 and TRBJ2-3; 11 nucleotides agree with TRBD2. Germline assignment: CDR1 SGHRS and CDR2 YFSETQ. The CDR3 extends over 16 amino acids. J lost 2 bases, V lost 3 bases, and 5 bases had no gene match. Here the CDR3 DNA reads TGCGCCAGCAGCTGGGGGACTAGCGGACCCACAGATACGCAGTATTTT. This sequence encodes CASSWGTSGPTDTQYF. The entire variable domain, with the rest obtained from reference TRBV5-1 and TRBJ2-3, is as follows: KAGVTQTPRYLIKTRGQQVTLSCSPISGHRSVSWYQQTPGQGLQFLFEYFSETQRNKGNFPGRFSGRQFSNSRSEMNVSTLELGDSALYLCASSWGTSGPTDTQYFGPGTRLTVL.

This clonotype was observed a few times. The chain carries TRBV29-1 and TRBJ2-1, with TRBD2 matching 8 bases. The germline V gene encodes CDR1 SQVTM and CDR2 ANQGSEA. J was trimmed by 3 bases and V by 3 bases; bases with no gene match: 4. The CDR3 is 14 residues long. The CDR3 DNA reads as TGCAGCGTTGACGGCGGGAGGATCTACAATGAGCAGTTCTTC. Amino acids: CSVDGGRIYNEQFF.

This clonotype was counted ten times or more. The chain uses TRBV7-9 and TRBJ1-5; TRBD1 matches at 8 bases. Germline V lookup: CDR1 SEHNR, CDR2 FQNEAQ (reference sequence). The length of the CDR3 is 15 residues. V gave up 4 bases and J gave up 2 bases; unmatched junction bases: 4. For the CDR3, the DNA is TGTGCCAGCAGCTCAGGGGGCCGAGGCAATCAGCCCCAGCATTTT. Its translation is CASSSGGRGNQPQHF.

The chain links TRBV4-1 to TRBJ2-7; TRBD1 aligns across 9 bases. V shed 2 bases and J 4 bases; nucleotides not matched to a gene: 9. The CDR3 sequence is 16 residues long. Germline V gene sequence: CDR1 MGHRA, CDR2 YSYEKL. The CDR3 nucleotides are TGCGCCAGCAGCCAATACGCTCCGGGACAGGGATACGAGCAGTACTTC. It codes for CASSQYAPGQGYEQYF.

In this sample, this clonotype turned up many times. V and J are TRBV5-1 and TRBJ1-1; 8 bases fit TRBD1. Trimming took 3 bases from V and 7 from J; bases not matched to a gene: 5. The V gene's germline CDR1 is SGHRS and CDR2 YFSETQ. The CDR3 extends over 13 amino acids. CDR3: CASSSGQEGEAFF. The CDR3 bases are TGCGCCAGCAGCTCGGGACAGGAAGGTGAAGCTTTCTTT.